This T cell receptor beta chain originates from a study of cytomegalovirus exposure and HLA in healthy donors. About the research overall: HLA-typed donors contributed some 77 million unique TCRs, which were held in an early data release. Points from the study as a whole: Evidence from a later analysis indicated that most CMV-associated TCR beta chains looked HLA-restricted.

The PCR made use of 60 Vbeta and 13 Jbeta primers. Using immunoSEQ multiplex PCR, the repertoire was profiled, and TCRdb retains in-frame clones only, with some absent. Recorded for this sample: 65,000 to 85,000 clones. Each donor was nominally healthy when sampled (though unrecorded immune exposures were likely). About this clone itself: Its target is unknown.

This TCR derives from a female donor in good health and CMV-seropositive. The sequenced sample was PBMCs.

The CDR3 region is CASSGVAGGMRGEQFF. In nucleotides, the CDR3 is TGTGCCAGCAGTGGAGTGGCGGGGGGGATGAGGGGTGAGCAGTTCTTC. V is TRBV6-1 and J is TRBJ2-1; 9 bases map to TRBD2. V trimming: 4 bases; J trimming: 9 bases; junction bases outside the gene matches: 13. In germline, CDR1 is MNHNS, CDR2 SASEGT. This CDR3 is built from 16 residues.